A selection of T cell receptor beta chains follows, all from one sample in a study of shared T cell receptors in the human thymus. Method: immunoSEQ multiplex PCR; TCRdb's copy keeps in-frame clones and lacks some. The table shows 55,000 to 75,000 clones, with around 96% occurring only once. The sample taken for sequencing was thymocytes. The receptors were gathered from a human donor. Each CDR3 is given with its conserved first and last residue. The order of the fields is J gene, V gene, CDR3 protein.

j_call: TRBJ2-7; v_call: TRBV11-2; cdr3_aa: CASSSRDRYEQYF
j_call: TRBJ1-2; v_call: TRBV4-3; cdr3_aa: CASSQDTRYQGAKVYGYTF
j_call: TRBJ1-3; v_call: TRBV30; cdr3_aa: CAWSNWAGGVGGNTIYF
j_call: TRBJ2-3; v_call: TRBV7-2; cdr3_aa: CASINTPAPTDTQYF
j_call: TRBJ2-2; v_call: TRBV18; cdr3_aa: CASSPFDRVSSGELFF
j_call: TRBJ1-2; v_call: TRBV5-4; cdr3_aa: CASSPSGTNNYGYTF
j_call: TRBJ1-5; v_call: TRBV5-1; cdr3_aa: CASSLVPGWSNQPQHF
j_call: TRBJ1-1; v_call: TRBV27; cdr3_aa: CATKGGTNTEAFF
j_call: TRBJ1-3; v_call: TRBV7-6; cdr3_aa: CASSLSSRLTGGISTGNTIYF
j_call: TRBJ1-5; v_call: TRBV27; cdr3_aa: CASSSSGTVYSNQPQHF
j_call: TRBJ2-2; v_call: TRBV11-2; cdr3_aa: CASSLVLHGPSIHTGELFF